This T cell receptor beta chain derives from a study of human T cells and chemical hapten exposure. With 6 bases removed from V and 6 bases from J, the gap between germline ends came to 14 bases. The CDR3 runs 13 residues. From germline, CDR1 is WNHNN and CDR2 SYGVQD (reference sequence). This clonotype was seen at least ten times. Time point described: patch test 2, 6 weeks after DPC sensitization. The treatment here: therapeutic diphenylcyclopropenone sensitization with weekly scalp DPC. Using its own MiXCR run on the RACE reads, TCRdb lists one record per CDR3 protein. This sample yields some 57,000 distinct CDR3 sequences, of which 7.5% to 10% are seen a single time; 1.5% to 2% belongs to the top ten.

The clonotype comes from a woman in her fifties or sixties with alopecia areata. Some clones in this sample may be carry-over from other donors' samples. This material consisted of whole blood, taken in connection with sensitization to the hapten diphenylcyclopropenone (DPC). V gene TRBV10-1 combines with J gene TRBJ1-1, with TRBD1 as a possible D gene (6 bases). The CDR3 protein is CASSPGHKAEAFF. The CDR3 nucleotides read TGCGCCAGCAGCCCGGGACACAAAGCTGAAGCTTTCTTT.